Listed here are 21 T cell receptor beta chains from one sample, sequenced in a study of T cell responses to AZD1222 COVID-19 vaccine. Some clones are missing from TCRdb's copy, which holds only in-frame ones; the method was immunoSEQ multiplex PCR. This table holds 150,000 or so clones, over 75% found once. Material: peripheral blood, obtained on day 0 of AZD1222 vaccination. Receptors originate from an adult in good health.

The rearrangement uses TRBV10-3 and TRBJ2-7; 9 positions agree with TRBD1. With V trimmed by 5 bases and J by 5 bases, 4 bases remained unmatched. This CDR3 comprises 13 residues. CDR1 and CDR2 (germline): ENHRY, SYGVKD. For the CDR3, the DNA is TGTGCCATCAGTCGGACAGGGGTTGACGAGCAGTACTTC. Its protein is CAISRTGVDEQYF.

The table lists this clone with a few counts. This chain joins TRBV4-1 and TRBJ2-7; weak D call: TRBD1 (5 bases). CDR3 length equals 13 residues. The germline gives CDR1 MGHRA, CDR2 YSYEKL. The V end lost 4 bases, the J end lost 3 bases, and 10 bases lay between the germline ends. The CDR3 loop is CASSPNRIYEQYF. CDR3 coding DNA: TGCGCCAGCAGCCCAAACAGGATCTACGAGCAGTACTTC.

The V and J genes are TRBV28 and TRBJ1-6; D is perhaps TRBD1 (6 bases). V was trimmed by 3 bases and J by 7 bases, leaving 13 bases between them. This CDR3 is 15 amino acids long. The V gene's germline CDR1 is MDHEN and CDR2 SYDVKM. The CDR3 DNA is TGTGCCAGCAGTTTGGAAGGACAGTTAAATTCACCCCTCCACTTT. It yields the protein CASSLEGQLNSPLHF.

This chain links TRBV10-3 with TRBJ2-5; D possibly corresponds to TRBD1 (5 bases). Trimming cost V 5 bases and J 1 base, with 8 bases left between them. The CDR3 is 13 amino acids. Germline assignment: CDR1 ENHRY and CDR2 SYGVKD. This CDR3 reads CAISYRIQETQYF. CDR3 sequence (DNA): TGTGCCATCAGTTACAGGATCCAAGAGACCCAGTACTTC.

The J gene is TRBJ2-3, the V gene TRBV30, with 8 nucleotides matching TRBD2. J lost 8 bases, V lost 4 bases, and 17 bases had no gene match. The CDR3 is 16 residues long. From germline, CDR1 is GTSNPN and CDR2 SVGIG (reference sequence). CDR3 in amino acids: CAWNGAEGRGGPTQYF. The CDR3 DNA sequence: TGTGCCTGGAACGGCGCGGAGGGTCGGGGGGGCCCTACGCAGTATTTT.

The gene calls are TRBV7-2 and TRBJ2-1, with D perhaps assigned TRBD1 or TRBD2 (5 bases each). The CDR3 is made up of 15 amino acids. The V gene's germline CDR1 is SGHTA and CDR2 FQGNSA. V lost 7 bases and J lost 0, with 13 bases in between. The CDR3 bases are TGTGCCAGCACCGAGGGGCCCGACTCCTACAATGAGCAGTTCTTC. Amino acid sequence: CASTEGPDSYNEQFF. Drawing the rest from reference TRBV7-2 and TRBJ2-1, the complete variable domain is GAGVSQSPSNKVTEKGKDVELRCDPISGHTALYWYRQSLGQGLEFLIYFQGNSAPDKSGLPSDRFSAERTGGSVSTLTIQRTQQEDSAVYLCASTEGPDSYNEQFFGPGTRLTVL.

The V and J genes are TRBV21-1 and TRBJ1-3. TRBV21-1 counts as a pseudogene. This CDR3 has 17 amino acids. DNA of the CDR3: TGTGCCAGCAGCAAAGGTGACAGCGGAGGGTCTGGAAACACCATATATTTT. This encodes CASSKGDSGGSGNTIYF.

The genes are TRBV7-9 and TRBJ1-2; TRBD1 might be the D (6 bases). CDR1 and CDR2 from the germline V gene are SEHNR and FQNEAQ (reference sequence). This CDR3 region has 14 residues. The V end was cut by 5 bases, the J end by 8 bases, with 18 bases between. For the CDR3, the DNA is TGTGCCAGCAGCCCGCGAGGCAGGGGAGGAGGCTACACCTTC. This encodes CASSPRGRGGGYTF.

This clone was picked up a small number of times. This sequence joins TRBV2 and TRBJ2-7, with 9 bases lining up with TRBD1. Germline V gene lookup returns CDR1 SNHLY and CDR2 FYNNEI. This CDR3 contains 14 residues. With 6 bases clipped from V and 3 bases from J, the junction kept 6 bases outside the gene matches. The CDR3 protein is CASRLGQGFYEQYF. DNA for the CDR3: TGTGCCAGCAGGCTGGGACAGGGTTTCTACGAGCAGTACTTC.

The chain couples TRBV11-2 to TRBJ1-1; unclear D gene. V was trimmed by 3 bases and J by 0 bases, leaving 11 bases between them. The germline V gene encodes CDR1 SGHAT and CDR2 FQNNGV. There are 15 residues in the CDR3. The DNA of the CDR3 is TGTGCCAGCAGCTTTAGTAGGAGTCTGAACACTGAAGCTTTCTTT. Protein product: CASSFSRSLNTEAFF. Using reference TRBV11-2 and TRBJ1-1 for the parts outside the CDR3, the full variable domain is EAGVAQSPRYKIIEKRQSVAFWCNPISGHATLYWYQQILGQGPKLLIQFQNNGVVDDSQLPKDRFSAERLKGVDSTLKIQPAKLEDSAVYLCASSFSRSLNTEAFFGQGTRLTVV.

The chain recombines TRBV11-2 with TRBJ2-6; a possible D gene is TRBD2 (5 bases). The CDR3 is 16 residues long. Germline CDR1 SGHAT, CDR2 FQNNGV. V lost 4 bases to trimming and J lost 2 bases, with 12 bases between them. CDR3 sequence: CASSSTTGTGANVLTF. CDR3 DNA sequence: TGTGCCAGCAGCTCCACCACGGGGACTGGGGCCAACGTCCTGACTTTC.

The V and J genes are TRBV4-1 and TRBJ2-1; D may be TRBD1 (5 bases). The CDR3 is 16 amino acids. Germline V CDR1 and CDR2: MGHRA, YSYEKL. V was trimmed by 0 bases and J by 3 bases, leaving 12 bases between them. This CDR3 is CASSQDAGRVYNEQFF. The CDR3, as DNA: TGCGCCAGCAGCCAAGATGCAGGCAGGGTCTACAATGAGCAGTTCTTC.

This sequence joins TRBV11-3 and TRBJ2-1; D is perhaps TRBD2 (5 bases). Germline V lookup: CDR1 SGHNT, CDR2 YENEEA. V lost 6 bases, J lost 3 bases, and 12 bases lay in between. This CDR3 comprises 14 residues. This CDR3 reads CASSSQRNYNEQFF. The CDR3 DNA reads as TGTGCCAGCAGTAGCCAGCGGAACTACAATGAGCAGTTCTTC.

Concerning this clone: This specimen includes other DNA sequences encoding the same CDR3. This rearrangement joins TRBV9 to TRBJ1-1; D perhaps matches TRBD1 (6 bases). Germline V CDR1 and CDR2: SGDLS, YYNGEE. The CDR3 consists of 14 residues. The germline V and J ends were trimmed by 0 bases and 6 bases, with 12 bases remaining between them. The CDR3 here is CASSVDRAGAEAFF. CDR3 coding DNA: TGTGCCAGCAGCGTAGATCGGGCAGGGGCTGAAGCTTTCTTT.

The V gene is TRBV7-9, the J gene TRBJ2-1, with 7 positions matching TRBD1. V dropped 6 bases and J dropped 3; count of bases not matched to a gene: 20. The CDR3 spans 19 residues. Per the germline V gene, CDR1 is SEHNR and CDR2 is FQNEAQ (reference sequence). The CDR3 loop reads CASRGGPKGAADLYNEQFF. CDR3 DNA sequence: TGTGCCAGCAGGGGCGGGCCGAAGGGGGCCGCAGACCTCTACAATGAGCAGTTCTTC.

V is TRBV9 and J is TRBJ2-1; D uncertain. The CDR3 loop spans 15 amino acids. CDR1 and CDR2 from the germline V gene are SGDLS and YYNGEE. Trimming removed 0 bases from V and 1 base from J, with 8 bases in between. CDR3 residues: CASSVVADSYNEQFF. DNA for the CDR3: TGTGCCAGCAGCGTAGTGGCAGATTCCTACAATGAGCAGTTCTTC.

The rearrangement joins TRBV5-6 to TRBJ1-1, with D perhaps matching TRBD1 (6 bases). Germline assignment: CDR1 SGHDT and CDR2 YYEEEE. The CDR3 is 17 amino acids. V was cut by 3 bases and J by 1 base, with 19 bases left in between. CDR3 nucleotide sequence: TGTGCCAGCAGCTCATTTATACCGGGACACCAGAACACTGAAGCTTTCTTT. Translated: CASSSFIPGHQNTEAFF.

The rearrangement links TRBV7-9 to TRBJ2-5; 8 nucleotides match TRBD1. V lost 5 bases to trimming and J lost 7 bases; unmatched junction nucleotides: 9. CDR1 is SEHNR and CDR2 is FQNEAQ in the germline V gene (reference sequence). CDR3 length: 14 residues. The CDR3 region has the DNA TGTGCCAGCAGCCCGGACAGGGTAGGGGGGACCCAGTACTTC. Protein product: CASSPDRVGGTQYF.

Notes on this clone: Other DNA sequences in this sample translate to the same CDR3. CDR3 in amino acids: CASSFSGQETQYF. CDR3 in DNA: TGTGCCAGCAGCTTCAGCGGACAAGAGACCCAGTACTTC. The chain is built from TRBV11-2 and TRBJ2-5, with D perhaps matching TRBD2 (5 bases). The V and J ends lost 3 bases and 2 bases respectively, with 7 bases between them. This CDR3 region has 13 residues. In germline, CDR1 is SGHAT, CDR2 FQNNGV.

This rearrangement joins TRBV5-1 to TRBJ2-7; D possibly corresponds to TRBD2 (5 bases). Trimming left V 3 bases short and J 0 bases short, with 10 bases between. The CDR3 length is 14 residues. The germline V gene has CDR1 SGHRS and CDR2 YFSETQ. Here the CDR3 DNA reads TGCGCCAGCAGCTGGACTGGCCCCTCCTACGAGCAGTACTTC. Translating it yields CASSWTGPSYEQYF.

CDR3 DNA sequence: TGTGCCAGCTCACCACCGGGACAGGGGACCTCTAACTATGGCTACACCTTC. Translating it yields CASSPPGQGTSNYGYTF. The chain recombines TRBV18 with TRBJ1-2; 10 nucleotides line up with TRBD1. V dropped 0 bases and J dropped 0; count of bases not matched to a gene: 4. The CDR3 has 17 amino acids. Germline lookup yields CDR1 KGHSH and CDR2 LQKENI.